This T cell receptor beta chain was sequenced during a study of control samples from healthy donors and cancer patients. The CDR3 runs 11 residues. The germline V and J ends were trimmed by 6 bases and 6 bases, with 11 bases remaining between them. Germline V gene sequence: CDR1 DFQATT, CDR2 SNEGSKA (reference sequence). Clones were sequenced by immunoSEQ multiplex PCR, and TCRdb holds only the in-frame ones, with some missing. This sample has about 130,000 clones, with 92% found just once. V usage is TRBV20-1 and J usage is TRBJ2-5; unclear D gene. This TCR came from a woman aged 45-65 years in good health. The specimen sequenced was blood. CDR3 protein: CSAHVGQTQYF. The CDR3 DNA reads as TGCAGTGCACACGTGGGCCAGACCCAGTACTTC.